The 5 T cell receptor beta chains listed next were all sequenced from one sample in a study of Graves' ophthalmopathy and Graves' hyperthyroidism. RNA transcripts yielded amplified TCR beta CDR3 regions. A first-round RT-PCR used HTBI primers, followed by a second-round multiplex PCR. TCRdb re-derived calls from the multiplex PCR reads in MiXCR, one entry per CDR3 protein. The sample lists over a million distinct CDR3 sequences, about 36% seen once, with over 8.5% in the top ten. The sequenced sample consisted of peripheral blood or thyroid tissue (not recorded which). The receptors were gathered from an adult man with Graves' hyperthyroidism.

This clonotype was seen at least ten times. The chain uses TRBV25-1 and TRBJ2-7; possibly TRBD1 for D (6 bases). V was trimmed by 5 bases and J by 4 bases, leaving 15 bases between them. The CDR3 runs to 14 residues. Germline CDR1 and CDR2: MGHDK and SYGVNS. This chain's CDR3 is CASSHPGALYEQYF. CDR3 bases: TGTGCCAGCAGTCATCCAGGGGCTCTATACGAGCAGTACTTC.

This clonotype was recorded many times. V and J are TRBV12-3 or TRBV12-4 and TRBJ2-7; D uncertain. V lost 4 bases and J lost 9, with 13 bases in between. The CDR3 has 12 amino acids. The CDR3 DNA sequence: TGTGCCAGCAGTTCCCCGTTCGGGTCGCAGTACTTC. This sequence encodes CASSSPFGSQYF.

This chain joins TRBV10-3 and TRBJ1-1; no reliable D call. Germline CDR1 ENHRY, CDR2 SYGVKD. This CDR3 contains 12 residues. Trimming removed 11 bases at V and 1 base at J, with 11 bases between. The CDR3 DNA is TGTGCCGGCAGCCGTAGGAACACTGAAGCTTTCTTT. This sequence encodes CAGSRRNTEAFF.

The V and J genes are TRBV20-1 and TRBJ2-7; TRBD1 aligns across 8 bases. The germline V gene has CDR1 DFQATT and CDR2 SNEGSKA (reference sequence). The CDR3 consists of 14 residues. V shed 3 bases and J 3 bases; nucleotides not matched to a gene: 7. The CDR3 spells CSASGTGDYYEQYF. CDR3 nucleotide sequence: TGCAGTGCTAGCGGGACAGGAGATTACTACGAGCAGTACTTC.

This rearrangement joins TRBV10-3 to TRBJ1-2; D is perhaps TRBD1 (5 bases). The germline gives CDR1 ENHRY, CDR2 SYGVKD. The CDR3 is 16 residues long. The V gene lost 0 bases and the J gene lost 3 bases, with 14 bases spanning the gap. The CDR3 nucleotides are TGTGCCATCAGTGAGTCCTGGGACTCTAAACACTATGGCTACACCTTC. It encodes CAISESWDSKHYGYTF.